This TCR beta chain originates from a study of human T cells and chemical hapten exposure. Turning to the study itself: DPC (0.01%) was patch tested on the upper back and read at 6 days. Small pooled library volume differences mainly caused per-sample TCR yield variation. General study findings and limits: Expanded TCRs showed more large CDR3 clusters than pre-sensitization or healthy control sets.

The table lists this clonotype with a few counts. Its antigen is not known. The V gene's germline CDR1 is SEHNR and CDR2 FQNEAQ (reference sequence). V lost 1 base and J lost 1; bases outside the gene matches: 4. The CDR3 sequence is 16 residues long. Time point in this sample: patch test 1, 2 weeks after DPC sensitization. Treatment defined: therapeutic diphenylcyclopropenone sensitization with weekly scalp DPC. Blood sampling occurred before each patch-test application. Each CDR3 protein is one row after TCRdb ran MiXCR on the RACE reads. The table has around 300,000 distinct CDR3 sequences, around 6.9% seen once.

This clonotype was obtained from a young woman with alopecia areata. Some clones in this sample may be carry-over from other donors' samples. The V gene is TRBV7-9, the J gene TRBJ2-7; 10 bases fit TRBD1. Sequenced material: whole blood, taken in connection with sensitization to the hapten diphenylcyclopropenone (DPC). The CDR3 DNA reads TGTGCCAGCAGCTTAGATGGGACAGGGGTTTCCTACGAGCAGTACTTC. Its protein product is CASSLDGTGVSYEQYF.